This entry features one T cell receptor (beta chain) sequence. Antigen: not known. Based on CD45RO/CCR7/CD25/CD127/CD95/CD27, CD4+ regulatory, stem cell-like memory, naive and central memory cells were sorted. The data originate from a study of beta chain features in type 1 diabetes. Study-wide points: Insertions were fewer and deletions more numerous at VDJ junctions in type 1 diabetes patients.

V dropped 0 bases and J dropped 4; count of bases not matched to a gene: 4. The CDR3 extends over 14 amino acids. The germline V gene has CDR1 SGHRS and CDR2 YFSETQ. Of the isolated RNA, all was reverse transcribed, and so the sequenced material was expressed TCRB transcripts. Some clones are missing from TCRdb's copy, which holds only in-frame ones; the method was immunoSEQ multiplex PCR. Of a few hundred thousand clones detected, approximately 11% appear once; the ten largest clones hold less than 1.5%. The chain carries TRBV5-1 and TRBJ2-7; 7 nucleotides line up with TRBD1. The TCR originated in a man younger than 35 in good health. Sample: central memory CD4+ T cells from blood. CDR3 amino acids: CASSLGQGGYEQYF. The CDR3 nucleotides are TGCGCCAGCAGCTTGGGACAGGGCGGGTACGAGCAGTACTTC.